The rows below give T cell receptor beta chains drawn from one sample of a study of CD8+ T cells in alopecia areata. Generated by immunoSEQ multiplex PCR, the TCRdb table keeps only in-frame clones and is missing some. The table lists more than 90,000 clones, about 61% of them singletons. The source material was CD8+ T cells sorted from blood, sampled at week 56, from a patient treated with tofacitinib. These receptors all stem from a human donor with alopecia areata. Both conserved end residues are part of each CDR3. The D gene is left open where the match is weak. Rows may omit the clone size; those that give it use once, few, many or a size class.

clone_size j_call v_call d_call cdr3_aa cdr3_nt
few TRBJ1-6 TRBV6-1 TRBD1 CASSEETGQDYSPLHF TGTGCCAGCAGTGAGGAAACGGGACAGGACTATTCACCCCTCCACTTT
- TRBJ1-3 TRBV23-1 - CASSQYFSNTIYF TGCGCCAGCAGTCAATATTTCTCGAACACCATATATTTT
- TRBJ1-1 TRBV4-1 - CASSQELVNTEAFF TGCGCCAGCAGCCAAGAGTTGGTCAACACTGAAGCTTTCTTT
- TRBJ1-5 TRBV6-1 - CATTDISNQPQHF TGTGCCACAACGGACATTAGCAATCAGCCCCAGCATTTT
- TRBJ2-7 TRBV28 - CASSLLESSYEQYF TGTGCCAGCAGTTTATTAGAGTCCTCCTACGAGCAGTACTTC
- TRBJ2-1 TRBV27 - CASSLTWGGNEQFF TGTGCCAGCAGTTTAACGTGGGGTGGGAATGAGCAGTTCTTC
few TRBJ2-5 TRBV29-1 TRBD1 CSVSRTGRLEQYF TGCAGCGTTTCGAGGACAGGGAGGTTGGAGCAGTACTTC
- TRBJ2-3 TRBV11-2 TRBD1 CASSLPQTGSKTDTQYF TGTGCCAGCAGCTTACCACAGACAGGGTCGAAGACAGATACGCAGTATTTT
- TRBJ2-5 TRBV7-9 - CASSLAIEVETQYF TGTGCCAGCAGCTTAGCGATCGAGGTAGAGACCCAGTACTTC
- TRBJ1-1 TRBV12-5 TRBD1 CASGLVRTGEDYTEAFF TGTGCTAGTGGTTTGGTACGGACAGGGGAGGATTACACTGAAGCTTTCTTT
- TRBJ2-2 TRBV5-6 - CASSPGITGELFF TGTGCCAGCAGCCCCGGGATTACCGGGGAGCTGTTTTTT
- TRBJ1-2 TRBV4-1 - CASSRNGQHPNYGYTF TGCGCCAGCAGCCGAAACGGACAGCACCCAAACTATGGCTACACCTTC
- TRBJ2-3 TRBV25-1 - CASSQTASTDTQYF TGTGCCAGCAGTCAGACAGCTAGCACAGATACGCAGTATTTT
- TRBJ2-1 TRBV7-2 TRBD2 CASSLRGGNNEQFF TGTGCCAGCAGCTTGCGGGGGGGCAACAATGAGCAGTTCTTC
- TRBJ1-2 TRBV30 - CAWSAQRDGYTF TGTGCCTGGAGTGCGCAGAGGGATGGCTACACCTTC
few TRBJ1-5 TRBV7-8 - CASSLSGRQPQHF TGTGCCAGCAGCTTATCGGGGAGACAGCCCCAGCATTTT
- TRBJ1-1 TRBV4-1 TRBD1 CASSQGAGGLGTEAFF TGCGCCAGCAGCCAAGGGGCAGGGGGATTAGGGACTGAAGCTTTCTTT
few TRBJ2-3 TRBV5-6 - CASSFRSTPKESDTQYF TGTGCCAGCAGCTTTAGAAGTACGCCGAAGGAATCAGATACGCAGTATTTT
- TRBJ1-2 TRBV6-5 - CASSYSDNYGYTF TGTGCCAGCAGTTACTCAGATAACTATGGCTACACCTTC
- TRBJ2-5 TRBV7-9 - CASSSYGTPKFQETQYF TGTGCCAGCAGCTCATACGGGACTCCGAAATTCCAAGAGACCCAGTACTTC
- TRBJ1-2 TRBV6-5 TRBD1 CASRGTGSGYTF TGTGCCAGCAGGGGGACAGGGTCTGGCTACACCTTC
few TRBJ2-4 TRBV6-6 - CAISLGPDRDIQYF TGTGCCATCAGCTTGGGACCGGACCGAGACATTCAGTACTTC
- TRBJ1-6 TRBV5-6 - CASSLAGAGRALHF TGTGCCAGCAGCTTGGCCGGGGCGGGGCGGGCCCTCCACTTT
- TRBJ2-5 TRBV2 - CASSEFLQIQETQYF TGTGCCAGCAGTGAATTTCTACAGATTCAAGAGACCCAGTACTTC
few TRBJ1-1 TRBV6-1 - CASRARGLNTEAFF TGTGCCAGCAGGGCCCGGGGCTTGAACACTGAAGCTTTCTTT
- TRBJ2-2 TRBV29-1 - CSVEQGGIGELFF TGCAGCGTTGAACAGGGGGGGATCGGGGAGCTGTTTTTT
few TRBJ2-1 TRBV7-3 - CASSFNTGAWGEQFF TGTGCCAGCAGCTTTAATACAGGAGCGTGGGGAGAGCAGTTCTTC
few TRBJ2-2 TRBV27 - CASSSQGGSNTGELFF TGTGCCAGCAGTTCCCAGGGGGGATCGAACACCGGGGAGCTGTTTTTT
- TRBJ2-7 TRBV29-1 TRBD1 CSVVRDRVGEQYF TGCAGCGTTGTCCGGGACAGGGTTGGGGAGCAGTACTTC
- TRBJ2-3 TRBV4-1 - CASSQGQGRTDTQYF TGCGCCAGCAGCCAAGGTCAGGGGAGGACAGATACGCAGTATTTT
- TRBJ2-1 TRBV23-1 - CASSQSRAIKQDGSYNEQFF TGCGCCAGCAGTCAATCGCGCGCCATCAAACAGGATGGCTCCTACAATGAGCAGTTCTTC
few TRBJ2-5 TRBV5-1 TRBD2 CASSWSGLAYQETQYF TGCGCCAGCAGCTGGTCGGGACTAGCGTACCAAGAGACCCAGTACTTC
- TRBJ1-6 TRBV4-2 - CASSQSSQRDPDSPLHF TGTGCCAGCAGCCAATCCTCGCAGAGGGACCCGGATTCACCCCTCCACTTT
- TRBJ2-3 TRBV2 - CASNRNTDTQYF TGTGCCAGCAACAGGAACACAGATACGCAGTATTTT
- TRBJ2-5 TRBV15 TRBD2 CATEQEGSGGQYF TGTGCCACCGAACAGGAGGGTTCGGGGGGTCAGTACTTC
- TRBJ1-1 TRBV29-1 - CSVHLEGLNTEAFF TGCAGCGTTCACTTAGAGGGTTTGAACACTGAAGCTTTCTTT
few TRBJ2-1 TRBV5-5 - CASMGLYGPGEQFF TGTGCCAGCATGGGTCTCTACGGGCCGGGTGAGCAGTTCTTC
- TRBJ2-7 TRBV7-9 - CASSLDRGGVHEQYF TGTGCCAGCAGCTTAGACAGGGGAGGGGTTCACGAGCAGTACTTC
few TRBJ2-1 TRBV7-9 - CASRTGPGNEQFF TGTGCCAGCAGGACAGGCCCAGGGAATGAGCAGTTCTTC
- TRBJ2-1 TRBV6-5 - CASSYSRAGQEFF TGTGCCAGCAGTTACTCTAGAGCGGGCCAGGAGTTCTTC
- TRBJ2-3 TRBV9 - CASNLKHF TGTGCCAGCAATCTGAAACATTTT
- TRBJ2-7 TRBV5-1 TRBD1 CASSWGQGPFYEQYF TGCGCCAGCAGCTGGGGACAGGGCCCATTCTACGAGCAGTACTTC
- TRBJ2-3 TRBV6-1 TRBD2 CASSAPSGRTDTQYF TGTGCCAGCAGTGCACCTAGCGGGAGGACAGATACGCAGTATTTT
- TRBJ1-2 TRBV7-9 - CASSGYRDNYGYTF TGTGCCAGCAGCGGGTACAGGGATAACTATGGCTACACCTTC
few TRBJ2-5 TRBV21-1 - CASSKPTPGGKEETQYF TGTGCCAGCAGCAAACCAACCCCGGGTGGGAAGGAGGAGACCCAGTACTTC
- TRBJ2-7 TRBV7-9 - CASSYEKTGLEQYF TGTGCCAGCAGCTACGAAAAGACAGGACTTGAGCAGTACTTC
- TRBJ1-5 TRBV6-5 - CASSSSQGHNQPQHF TGTGCCAGCAGTTCCTCTCAGGGCCACAATCAGCCCCAGCATTTT
- TRBJ2-1 TRBV7-9 TRBD2 CASSPRWPSGGINEQFF TGTGCCAGCAGCCCCCGCTGGCCTAGCGGGGGAATCAATGAGCAGTTCTTC